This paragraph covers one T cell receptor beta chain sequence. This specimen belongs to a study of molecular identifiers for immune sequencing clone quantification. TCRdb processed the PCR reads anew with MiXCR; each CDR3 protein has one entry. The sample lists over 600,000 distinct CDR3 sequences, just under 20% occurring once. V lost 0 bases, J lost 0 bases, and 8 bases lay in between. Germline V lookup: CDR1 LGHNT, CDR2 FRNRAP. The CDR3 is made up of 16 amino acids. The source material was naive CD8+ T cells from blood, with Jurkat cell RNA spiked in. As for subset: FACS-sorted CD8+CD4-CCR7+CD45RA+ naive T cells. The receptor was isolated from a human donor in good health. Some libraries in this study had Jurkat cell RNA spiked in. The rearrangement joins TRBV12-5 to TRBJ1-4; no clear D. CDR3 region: CASGLVVAATNEKLFF. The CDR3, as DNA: TGTGCTAGTGGTTTGGTAGTGGCCGCAACTAATGAAAAACTGTTTTTT.